Described below is a single T cell receptor (beta chain) sequence and its context. An end of the junction differs from the germline gene, which may be a read error. The assay was immunoSEQ multiplex PCR, and TCRdb's table has in-frame clones only and misses some. The sample has about 88,000 clones; roughly 70% are singletons. The record originates from a study of radiotherapy plus CTLA-4 blockade in lung cancer. Alongside CTLA-4 blockade with ipilimumab, patients with chemo-refractory metastatic non-small-cell lung cancer received focal radiation. This CDR3 has 16 amino acids. The germline gives CDR1 SGDLS, CDR2 YYNGEE.

The gene calls are TRBV9 and TRBJ1-3, with a weak D call TRBD1 (5 bases). The sequencing here drew on peripheral blood, taken from a patient treated with radiotherapy plus ipilimumab. The clonotype comes from a human donor with non-small cell lung cancer that progressed on radiotherapy plus ipilimumab. The CDR3 sequence is CASSFTVGDSENTIYF. Here the CDR3 DNA reads TGTGCCAGCAGCTTTACGGTAGGGGACTCTGAAAACACCATATATTTT.